Listed here are 11 T cell receptor beta chains from one sample, sequenced in a study of tumor-infiltrating lymphocytes in localized non-small cell lung cancer. TCRdb's copy holds only in-frame clones and misses some; the assay was immunoSEQ multiplex PCR. The sample has more than 9,000 clones; 55% to 80% are singletons. What was sequenced was lung tumor tissue. The receptors were sampled from a human donor with non-small cell lung cancer.

This chain links TRBV2 with TRBJ1-5, with 8 bases identical to TRBD1. The ends lost 8 bases at V and 2 bases at J; junction bases unmatched: 5. Germline V gives CDR1 SNHLY, CDR2 FYNNEI. The CDR3 is made up of 14 amino acids. The CDR3 sequence is CASLKTGGNQPQHF. DNA of the CDR3: TGTGCCAGCTTAAAGACAGGGGGCAATCAGCCCCAGCATTTT.

The chain employs TRBV5-4 and TRBJ1-1; D perhaps matches TRBD1 (5 bases). The CDR3 contains 16 residues. Trimming removed 1 base at V and 4 bases at J, with 17 bases between. CDR1 SGHNT and CDR2 YYREEE come from the germline V gene (reference sequence). The CDR3 nucleotides are TGTGCCAGCAGCTTGTCACGGGGCGCGTCGGTCACTGAAGCTTTCTTT. Translating it yields CASSLSRGASVTEAFF.

By sample share, this clone is medium-sized. The chain uses TRBV5-6 and TRBJ2-7, with D maybe TRBD2 (6 bases). CDR1 SGHDT and CDR2 YYEEEE come from the germline V gene. The V end was cut by 2 bases, the J end by 3 bases, with 12 bases between. The CDR3 is 14 amino acids. CDR3 amino acids: CASSFDGGIYEQYF. The DNA of the CDR3 is TGTGCCAGCAGCTTCGACGGGGGAATCTACGAGCAGTACTTC.

Only a few counts were recorded for this clone. The genes are TRBV30 and TRBJ1-2; TRBD1 agrees at 9 bases. The junction had 25 bases not matched to a gene; V was cut back by 0 bases and J by 5 bases. Germline assignment: CDR1 GTSNPN and CDR2 SVGIG (reference sequence). CDR3 length: 21 residues. The CDR3 loop reads CAWSVGLRILMKQGAGYGYTF. CDR3 DNA sequence: TGTGCCTGGAGTGTGGGGTTGAGAATCCTAATGAAACAGGGGGCAGGTTATGGCTACACCTTC.

The chain employs TRBV2 and TRBJ1-2; D is unresolved. The germline gives CDR1 SNHLY, CDR2 FYNNEI. V was shortened by 2 bases and J by 6 bases, with 10 bases between the two germline ends. The CDR3 loop spans 13 amino acids. The CDR3 coding sequence is TGTGCCAGCAGTGAATCCAGGCTGGATGGCTACACCTTC. The encoded protein is CASSESRLDGYTF. Supplemented by reference TRBV2 and TRBJ1-2, the full variable domain reads EPEVTQTPSHQVTQMGQEVILRCVPISNHLYFYWYRQILGQKVEFLVSFYNNEISEKSEIFDDQFSVERPDGSNFTLKIRSTKLEDSAMYFCASSESRLDGYTFGSGTRLTVV.

The chain links TRBV7-9 to TRBJ2-3; 7 bases align to TRBD2. CDR1 SEHNR and CDR2 FQNEAQ come from the germline V gene (reference sequence). Unmatched junction bases numbered 4, after V lost 0 bases and J lost 4 bases. The CDR3 runs to 15 residues. For the CDR3, the DNA is TGTGCCAGCAGCTTAGCGAGGGAGGGGCCAGATACGCAGTATTTT. Protein product: CASSLAREGPDTQYF.

This clone ranks as large. The V call is TRBV7-9, the J call TRBJ1-6; D is uncertain. V was cut by 2 bases and J by 8 bases, with 13 bases left in between. Per the germline V gene, CDR1 is SEHNR and CDR2 is FQNEAQ (reference sequence). The CDR3 totals 15 residues. This chain's CDR3 is CASSLLGRRDSPLHF. The CDR3 DNA is TGTGCCAGCAGCTTACTTGGCAGGAGGGATTCACCCCTCCACTTT.

By frequency in the sample, this clone is medium-sized (0.01 to 0.1%). The chain recombines TRBV6-5 with TRBJ1-4; D is perhaps TRBD1 (6 bases). Germline CDR1 reads MNHEY; CDR2 reads SVGAGI. The ends were cut back, 8 bases at V and 8 bases at J, with 18 bases in the middle. The CDR3 runs 14 residues. The CDR3 DNA is TGTGCCAGCTCTTGGGGGCTGCGTGGGGAAAAACTGTTTTTT. This codes for CASSWGLRGEKLFF.

The chain couples TRBV5-1 to TRBJ2-1; D is unresolved. The germline gives CDR1 SGHRS, CDR2 YFSETQ. V was cut by 0 bases and J by 0 bases, with 10 bases left in between. This CDR3 has 16 residues. The CDR3 spells CASSLEAASSYNEQFF. CDR3 in DNA: TGCGCCAGCAGCTTGGAGGCGGCGAGCTCCTACAATGAGCAGTTCTTC.

V usage is TRBV29-1 and J usage is TRBJ1-1; 10 bases are shared with TRBD1. Germline V gene sequence: CDR1 SQVTM, CDR2 ANQGSEA. The CDR3 covers 15 residues. The V segment lost 7 bases and the J segment 4 bases; nucleotides outside the gene matches: 12. The CDR3 nucleotides read TGCAGCGCAAGAGGACAGGGGGGGAGAAGCACTGAAGCTTTCTTT. This sequence encodes CSARGQGGRSTEAFF.

The CDR3 DNA is TGTGCCTGGGGGACAGCCTCCTACGAGCAGTACTTC. This sequence encodes CAWGTASYEQYF. The rearrangement links TRBV30 to TRBJ2-7; TRBD1 aligns across 7 bases. V shed 5 bases and J 0 bases; nucleotides not matched to a gene: 1. This CDR3 comprises 12 residues. CDR1 and CDR2 from the germline V gene are GTSNPN and SVGIG (reference sequence).